Following are 17 T cell receptor beta chains from one sample sequenced in a study of OX40 agonist ivuxolimab in advanced cancers. Profiling relied on immunoSEQ multiplex PCR, and the TCRdb table lists in-frame clones only, not all of them. The sample lists about 80,000 clones; around four fifths were seen once. The sequencing used CD4+ or CD8+ T cells sorted from blood, collected in a trial of the OX40 agonist ivuxolimab. These receptors originate from an adult with an advanced solid tumor such as melanoma, head and neck, liver or kidney cancer.

The chain is built from TRBV27 and TRBJ2-7; 8 nucleotides align to TRBD2. There are 16 residues in the CDR3. V shed 5 bases and J 3 bases; nucleotides not matched to a gene: 12. Germline loops: CDR1 MNHEY, CDR2 SMNVEV (reference sequence). The CDR3 here is CASSTRLARGGYEQYF. The CDR3 coding sequence is TGTGCCAGCAGTACAAGACTAGCGCGAGGGGGCTACGAGCAGTACTTC.

This chain connects TRBV21-1 to TRBJ2-7; the D call of TRBD2 is as the table states it, not checked on the DNA. TRBV21-1 is assigned pseudogene status. The CDR3 spans 15 residues. Here the CDR3 reads CASSKGRNPGYEQYF. CDR3 DNA: TGTGCCAGCAGCAAAGGGAGGAACCCCGGGTACGAGCAGTACTTC.

This clone occurred once. The chain has TRBV6-5 and TRBJ1-2, with D unclear. Germline values: CDR1 MNHEY, CDR2 SVGAGI. There are 12 residues in the CDR3. V lost 0 bases and J lost 8, with 7 bases in between. Written as DNA, the CDR3 is TGTGCCAGCAGTTACTCGGGCTGGGGCTACACCTTC. Protein product: CASSYSGWGYTF.

The chain recombines TRBV7-2 with TRBJ2-1, with D uncertain. Per germline, CDR1 SGHTA and CDR2 FQGNSA. V was trimmed by 5 bases and J by 0 bases, leaving 11 bases between them. The CDR3 has 15 amino acids. CDR3 residues: CASSPRSFSYNEQFF. The CDR3 coding sequence is TGTGCCAGCAGCCCGCGGAGTTTCTCCTACAATGAGCAGTTCTTC.

V gene TRBV5-6 combines with J gene TRBJ1-2; no firm D call. The CDR3 is made up of 14 amino acids. The V end lost 0 bases, the J end lost 5 bases, and 11 bases lay between the germline ends. CDR1 SGHDT and CDR2 YYEEEE come from the germline V gene. The CDR3 spells CASSLAGERYGYTF. In nucleotides, the CDR3 is TGTGCCAGCAGCTTGGCCGGGGAACGGTATGGCTACACCTTC.

This clone was recorded a few times. The V gene is TRBV11-3, the J gene TRBJ2-3, with 11 nucleotides matching TRBD2. The germline V gene has CDR1 SGHNT and CDR2 YENEEA. The CDR3 sequence is 16 residues long. V trimming: 5 bases; J trimming: 6 bases; junction bases outside the gene matches: 10. The CDR3 sequence is CASSLRTSGRGDTQYF. The DNA for the CDR3 is TGTGCCAGCAGCCTCAGAACTAGCGGGAGAGGTGATACGCAGTATTTT.

The chain has TRBV6-1 and TRBJ2-4; D may be TRBD1 (6 bases). CDR1 and CDR2 (germline): MNHNS, SASEGT. This CDR3 spans 14 amino acids. Trimming removed 4 bases from V and 8 bases from J, with 15 bases in between. The DNA for the CDR3 is TGTGCCAGCAGTGTACAAGGGGGTGGTGACATTCAGTACTTC. Its translation is CASSVQGGGDIQYF.

The V gene is TRBV10-2, the J gene TRBJ2-5, with TRBD2 matching 9 bases. CDR1 and CDR2 from the germline V gene are WSHSY and SAAADI. V shed 7 bases and J 7 bases; nucleotides not matched to a gene: 7. This CDR3 has 13 residues. The CDR3 region has the DNA TGCGCCAGCAAGGGCGGCGGGGGGGGGACCCAGTACTTC. Protein product: CASKGGGGGTQYF.

Concerning this clone itself: One end of the junction varies from germline; a read error may be responsible. The gene calls are TRBV5-6 and TRBJ1-2; 7 bases line up with TRBD1. This CDR3 has 15 residues. Germline V lookup: CDR1 SGHDT, CDR2 YYEEEE. Here the CDR3 reads CASSLGGQRFYGRAF. CDR3 in DNA: TGTGCCAGCAGCTTGGGGGGACAGAGATTCTATGGTCGGGCCTTC.

The V gene is TRBV5-4, the J gene TRBJ2-7; D may be TRBD1 (5 bases). The ends were cut back, 0 bases at V and 3 bases at J, with 10 bases in the middle. Germline V lookup: CDR1 SGHNT, CDR2 YYREEE (reference sequence). This CDR3 has 14 residues. CDR3 sequence (DNA): TGTGCCAGCAGCTTGGGGGGCCGTTACTACGAGCAGTACTTC. It encodes CASSLGGRYYEQYF. Supplemented by reference TRBV5-4 and TRBJ2-7, the full variable domain reads ETGVTQSPTHLIKTRGQQVTLRCSSQSGHNTVSWYQQALGQGPQFIFQYYREEENGRGNFPPRFSGLQFPNYSSELNVNALELDDSALYLCASSLGGRYYEQYFGPGTRLTVT.

The CDR3: CASSLFSNQPQHF. In DNA form, the CDR3 reads TGTGCCAGCAGCTTGTTTAGCAATCAGCCCCAGCATTTT. The rearrangement joins TRBV5-6 to TRBJ1-5, with no clear D. The CDR3 extends over 13 amino acids. Trimming took 1 base from V and 0 from J, leaving 2 bases between them. CDR1 SGHDT and CDR2 YYEEEE come from the germline V gene.

The chain recombines TRBV19 with TRBJ2-4; tentative D call: TRBD2 (6 bases). V lost 3 bases and J 0 bases, leaving 12 bases between the germline ends. Germline CDR1 reads LNHDA; CDR2 reads SQIVND (reference sequence). CDR3 length: 16 residues. CDR3: CASSMLEGRAKNIQYF. The CDR3 DNA is TGTGCCAGTAGTATGTTGGAGGGGAGAGCCAAAAACATTCAGTACTTC.

V and J are TRBV14 and TRBJ1-3, with unresolved D. This CDR3 is built from 18 residues. The V and J ends lost 1 base and 0 bases respectively, with 16 bases between them. CDR1 is SGHDN and CDR2 is FVKESK in the germline V gene. The CDR3 sequence: CASSQGKGRWLSGNTIYF. The CDR3 nucleotides are TGTGCCAGCAGCCAAGGTAAAGGTAGATGGCTCTCTGGAAACACCATATATTTT.

This clone has just one count. V gene TRBV15 combines with J gene TRBJ1-6, with 10 bases aligning to TRBD1. This CDR3 is built from 16 residues. CDR1 and CDR2 from the germline V gene are LNHNV and YYDKDF (reference sequence). V trimming: 0 bases; J trimming: 7 bases; junction bases outside the gene matches: 3. The CDR3 region is CATSRDRGQGNSPLHF. DNA for the CDR3: TGTGCCACCAGCAGAGATAGGGGACAGGGGAATTCACCCCTCCACTTT.

The rearrangement uses TRBV7-8 and TRBJ2-7; 9 positions agree with TRBD1. The CDR3 consists of 15 residues. V shed 5 bases, J shed 7 bases, and the junction held 12 bases outside the gene matches. Germline-derived CDR1 and CDR2 are SGHVS and FQNEAQ. CDR3: CASSGRDRVTEEQYF. The CDR3 DNA reads TGTGCCAGCAGCGGCCGGGACAGGGTCACAGAGGAGCAGTACTTC.

The chain uses TRBV6-1 and TRBJ2-7; TRBD2 agrees at 9 bases. Germline-derived CDR1 and CDR2 are MNHNS and SASEGT. CDR3 length: 15 residues. V was clipped by 6 bases and J by 3 bases; unmatched bases: 9. CDR3 amino acids: CASRPPGGRGYEQYF. In DNA, the CDR3 is TGTGCCAGCAGGCCCCCTGGCGGGAGGGGCTACGAGCAGTACTTC.

The rearrangement joins TRBV18 to TRBJ1-1; TRBD1 agrees at 8 bases. J was trimmed by 3 bases and V by 2 bases; bases with no gene match: 2. This CDR3 region has 14 residues. Germline assignment: CDR1 KGHSH and CDR2 LQKENI. The CDR3 DNA is TGTGCCAGCTCACCAGGACAGGGATACACTGAAGCTTTCTTT. Protein: CASSPGQGYTEAFF.